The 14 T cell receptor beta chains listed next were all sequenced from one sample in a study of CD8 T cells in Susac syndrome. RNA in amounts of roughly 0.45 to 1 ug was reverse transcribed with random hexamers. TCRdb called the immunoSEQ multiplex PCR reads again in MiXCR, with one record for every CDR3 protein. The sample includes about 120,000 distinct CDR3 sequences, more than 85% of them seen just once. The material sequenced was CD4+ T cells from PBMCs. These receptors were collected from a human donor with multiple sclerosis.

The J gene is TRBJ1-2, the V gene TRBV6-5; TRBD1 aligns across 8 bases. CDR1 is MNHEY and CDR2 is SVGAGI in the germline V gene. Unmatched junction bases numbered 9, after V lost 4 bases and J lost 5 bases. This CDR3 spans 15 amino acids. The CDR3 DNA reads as TGTGCCAGCAGTTCTAACAGGGGGTTAGAGTATGGCTACACCTTC. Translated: CASSSNRGLEYGYTF.

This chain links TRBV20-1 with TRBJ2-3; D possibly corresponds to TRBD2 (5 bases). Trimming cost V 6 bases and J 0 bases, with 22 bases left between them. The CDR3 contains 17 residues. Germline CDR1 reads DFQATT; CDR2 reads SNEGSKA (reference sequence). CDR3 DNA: TGCAGTGCCATGGCGGGTTTCTCGTCCTCTAGCACAGATACGCAGTATTTT. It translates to CSAMAGFSSSSTDTQYF.

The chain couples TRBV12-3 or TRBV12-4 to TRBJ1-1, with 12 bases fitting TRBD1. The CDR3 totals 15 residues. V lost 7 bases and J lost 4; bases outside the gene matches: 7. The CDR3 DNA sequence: TGTGCCAGCACGCCTGGGACAGGGGGCGGCACTGAAGCTTTCTTT. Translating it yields CASTPGTGGGTEAFF.

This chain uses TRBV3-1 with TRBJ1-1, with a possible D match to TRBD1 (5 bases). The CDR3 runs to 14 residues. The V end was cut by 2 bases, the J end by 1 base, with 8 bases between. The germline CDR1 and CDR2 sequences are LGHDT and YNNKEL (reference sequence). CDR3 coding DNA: TGTGCCAGCAGCCAATCCGACAGGAACACTGAAGCTTTCTTT. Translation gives CASSQSDRNTEAFF.

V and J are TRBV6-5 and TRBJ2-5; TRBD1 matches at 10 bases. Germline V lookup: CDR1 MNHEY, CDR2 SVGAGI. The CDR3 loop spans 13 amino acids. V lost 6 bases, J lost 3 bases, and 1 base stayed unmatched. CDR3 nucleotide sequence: TGTGCCAGCAGGGACAGGGGGGAAGAGACCCAGTACTTC. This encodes CASRDRGEETQYF.

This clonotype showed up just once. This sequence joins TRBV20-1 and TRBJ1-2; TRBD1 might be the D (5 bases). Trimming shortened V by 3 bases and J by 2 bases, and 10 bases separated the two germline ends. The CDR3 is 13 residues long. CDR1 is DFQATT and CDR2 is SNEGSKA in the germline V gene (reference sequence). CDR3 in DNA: TGCAGTGCTAGCCCCCCAGGGAACTATGGCTACACCTTC. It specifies CSASPPGNYGYTF.

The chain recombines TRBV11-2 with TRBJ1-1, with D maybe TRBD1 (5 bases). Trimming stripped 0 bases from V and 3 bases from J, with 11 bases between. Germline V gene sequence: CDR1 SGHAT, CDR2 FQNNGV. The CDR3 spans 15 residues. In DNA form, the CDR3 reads TGTGCCAGCAGCTTAGATCCAGGAGGGGACACTGAAGCTTTCTTT. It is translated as CASSLDPGGDTEAFF.

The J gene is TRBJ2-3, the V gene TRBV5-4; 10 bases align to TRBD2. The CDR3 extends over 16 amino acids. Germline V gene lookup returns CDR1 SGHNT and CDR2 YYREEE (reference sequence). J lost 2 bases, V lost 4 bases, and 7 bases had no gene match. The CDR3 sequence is CASSRRLAGTTDTQYF. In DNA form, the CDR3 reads TGTGCCAGCAGCCGCCGACTAGCGGGTACCACAGATACGCAGTATTTT.

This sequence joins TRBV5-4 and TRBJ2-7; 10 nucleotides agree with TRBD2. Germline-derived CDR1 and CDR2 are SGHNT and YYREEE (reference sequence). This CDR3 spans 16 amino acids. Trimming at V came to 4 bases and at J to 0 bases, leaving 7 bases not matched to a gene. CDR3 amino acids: CASSRSGGGPSYEQYF. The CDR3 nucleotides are TGTGCCAGCAGCAGGAGCGGGGGGGGACCCTCCTACGAGCAGTACTTC.

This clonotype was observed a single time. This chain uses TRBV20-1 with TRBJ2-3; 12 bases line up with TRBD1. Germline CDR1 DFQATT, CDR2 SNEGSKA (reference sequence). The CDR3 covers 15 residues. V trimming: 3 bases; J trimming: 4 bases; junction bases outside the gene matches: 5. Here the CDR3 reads CSASVGQGAPDTQYF. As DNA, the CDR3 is TGCAGTGCTAGTGTGGGACAGGGGGCCCCAGATACGCAGTATTTT.

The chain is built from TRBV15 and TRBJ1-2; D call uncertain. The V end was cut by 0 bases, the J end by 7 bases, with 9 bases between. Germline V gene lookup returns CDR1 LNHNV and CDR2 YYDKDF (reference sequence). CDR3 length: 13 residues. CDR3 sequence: CATSRDLHGGYTF. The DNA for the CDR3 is TGTGCCACCAGCAGAGATCTTCATGGTGGCTACACCTTC.

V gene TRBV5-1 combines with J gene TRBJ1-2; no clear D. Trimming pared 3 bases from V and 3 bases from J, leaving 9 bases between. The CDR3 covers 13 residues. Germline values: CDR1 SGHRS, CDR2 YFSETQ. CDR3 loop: CASSWTAYYGYTF. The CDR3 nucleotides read TGCGCCAGCAGCTGGACGGCTTACTATGGCTACACCTTC.

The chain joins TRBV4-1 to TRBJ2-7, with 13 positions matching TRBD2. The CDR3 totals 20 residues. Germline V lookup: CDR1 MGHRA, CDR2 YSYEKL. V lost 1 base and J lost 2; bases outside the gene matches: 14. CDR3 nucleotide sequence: TGCGCCAGCAGCCAAGGGACTAGCGGGGGAGCACGGGGGTCGGCCTACGAGCAGTACTTC. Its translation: CASSQGTSGGARGSAYEQYF.

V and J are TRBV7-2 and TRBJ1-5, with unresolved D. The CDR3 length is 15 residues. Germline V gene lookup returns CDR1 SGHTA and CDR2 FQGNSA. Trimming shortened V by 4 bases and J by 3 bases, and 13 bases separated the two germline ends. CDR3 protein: CASSSRPGFNQPQHF. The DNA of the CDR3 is TGTGCCAGCAGCTCTAGGCCGGGGTTCAATCAGCCCCAGCATTTT.